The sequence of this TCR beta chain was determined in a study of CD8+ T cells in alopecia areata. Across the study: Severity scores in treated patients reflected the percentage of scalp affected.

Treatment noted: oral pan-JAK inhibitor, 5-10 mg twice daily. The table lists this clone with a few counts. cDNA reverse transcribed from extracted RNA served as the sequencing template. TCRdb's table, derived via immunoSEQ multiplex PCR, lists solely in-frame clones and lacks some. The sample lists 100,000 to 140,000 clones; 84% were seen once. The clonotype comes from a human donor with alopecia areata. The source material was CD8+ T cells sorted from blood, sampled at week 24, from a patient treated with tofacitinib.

The CDR3 spells CSTRLAGDWETQYF. The DNA for the CDR3 is TGCAGCACCCGACTAGCGGGGGATTGGGAGACCCAGTACTTC. The gene calls are TRBV29-1 and TRBJ2-5; 12 positions match TRBD2. Germline V gene sequence: CDR1 SQVTM, CDR2 ANQGSEA. There are 14 residues in the CDR3. Trimming at V came to 8 bases and at J to 5 bases, leaving 9 bases not matched to a gene. The entire variable domain, with the rest obtained from reference TRBV29-1 and TRBJ2-5, is as follows: SAVISQKPSRDICQRGTSLTIQCQVDSQVTMMFWYRQQPGQSLTLIATANQGSEATYESGFVIDKFPISRPNLTFSTLTVSNMSPEDSSIYLCSTRLAGDWETQYFGPGTRLLVL.